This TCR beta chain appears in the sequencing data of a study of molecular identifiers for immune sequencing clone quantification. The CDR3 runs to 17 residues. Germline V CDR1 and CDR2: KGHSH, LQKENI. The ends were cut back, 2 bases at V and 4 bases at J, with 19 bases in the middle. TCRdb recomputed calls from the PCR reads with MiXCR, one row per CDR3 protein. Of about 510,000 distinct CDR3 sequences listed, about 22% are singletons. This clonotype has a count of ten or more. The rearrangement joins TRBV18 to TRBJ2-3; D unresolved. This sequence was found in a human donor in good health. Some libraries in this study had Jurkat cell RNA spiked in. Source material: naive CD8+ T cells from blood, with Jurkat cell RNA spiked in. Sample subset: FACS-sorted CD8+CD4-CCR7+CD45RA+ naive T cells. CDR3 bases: TGTGCCAGCTCACCAGAGGAGAAGCCCCCCTTCGCAGATACGCAGTATTTT. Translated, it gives CASSPEEKPPFADTQYF.